This T cell receptor (beta chain) was identified in a study of blood T cell repertoires in COVID-19. For the study at large: The study drew acute and convalescent COVID-19 samples from the United States, Italy and Spain. T cells, B-cell-depleted T cells, or PBMCs supplied cDNA or gDNA.

This clone was counted a single time. Per the original data handling: Reference gene primer amplification yielded estimated nucleated cell counts. Libraries were prepared by immunoSEQ multiplex PCR; TCRdb keeps only in-frame clonotypes and omits some of them. Clone size and V and J calls were adopted from that table, with D and trimming inferred from the DNA. Of about 200,000 clones in the sample, about nine tenths were seen once. Germline lookup yields CDR1 MGHDK and CDR2 SYGVNS. CDR3 length: 13 residues. V lost 0 bases and J 5 bases, leaving 8 bases between the germline ends. The chain is built from TRBV25-1 and TRBJ2-7; D gene ambiguous. Source material: peripheral blood. This receptor was identified in a man older than 75 with acute or convalescent COVID-19. The CDR3 reads CASSEYGSDEQYF. DNA for the CDR3: TGTGCCAGCAGTGAATATGGTAGTGACGAGCAGTACTTC.